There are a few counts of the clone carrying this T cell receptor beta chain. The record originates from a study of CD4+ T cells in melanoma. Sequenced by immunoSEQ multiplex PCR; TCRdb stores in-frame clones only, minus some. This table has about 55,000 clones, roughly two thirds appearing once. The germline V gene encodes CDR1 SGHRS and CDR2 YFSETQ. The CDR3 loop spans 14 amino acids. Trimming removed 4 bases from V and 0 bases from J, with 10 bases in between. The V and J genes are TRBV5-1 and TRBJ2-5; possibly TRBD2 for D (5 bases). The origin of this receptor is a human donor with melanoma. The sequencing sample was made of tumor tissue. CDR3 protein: CASSPEVYQETQYF. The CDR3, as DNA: TGCGCCAGCAGCCCGGAGGTTTACCAAGAGACCCAGTACTTC.